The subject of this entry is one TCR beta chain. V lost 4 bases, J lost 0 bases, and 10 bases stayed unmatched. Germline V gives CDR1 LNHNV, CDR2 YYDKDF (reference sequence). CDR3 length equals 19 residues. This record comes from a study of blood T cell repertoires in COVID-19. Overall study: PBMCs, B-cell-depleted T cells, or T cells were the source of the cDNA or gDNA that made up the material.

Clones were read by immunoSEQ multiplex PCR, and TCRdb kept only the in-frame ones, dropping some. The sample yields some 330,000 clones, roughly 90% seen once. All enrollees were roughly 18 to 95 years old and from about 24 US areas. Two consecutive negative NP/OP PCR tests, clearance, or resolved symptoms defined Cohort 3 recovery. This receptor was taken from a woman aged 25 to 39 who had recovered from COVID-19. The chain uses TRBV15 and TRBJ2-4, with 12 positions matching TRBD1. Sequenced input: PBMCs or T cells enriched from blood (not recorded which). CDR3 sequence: CATSTPGTGGAGAKNIQYF. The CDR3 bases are TGTGCCACCAGCACTCCCGGGACAGGGGGCGCGGGAGCCAAAAACATTCAGTACTTC.